The clone carrying this T cell receptor (delta chain) is medium-sized. The sample has other DNA sequences that encode this CDR3 too. This specimen comes from a study of gamma-delta T cells after stem cell transplantation. TCRdb redid the clone calls on the RT-PCR reads with CATT. Of about 11,000 delta-chain clones detected, about 38% appear once; the ten largest clones hold 2.5% to 3.5%. V was shortened by 7 bases and J by 0 bases, with 13 bases between the two germline ends. The germline V gene has CDR1 NSMFDY and CDR2 ISSIKDK. The CDR3 sequence is 13 residues long. The clonotype was recovered from a human donor. It is not recorded whose cells these are; they may come from a transplant donor. Sequenced material: gamma-delta T cells. The rearrangement joins TRAV29/DV5 to TRDJ1, with D hard to call. The CDR3 spells CATLLAYTDKLIF. DNA for the CDR3: TGTGCAACCCTCCTGGCGTACACCGATAAACTCATCTTT.